These 4 T cell receptor beta chains share one sample of origin, sequenced in a study of Tregs in tolerant kidney transplant recipients. The table came from immunoSEQ multiplex PCR; TCRdb's copy has only in-frame clones and leaves some out. The data hold 100,000 to 130,000 clones, with 90% observed a single time. The sample was CD4+ T cells from blood, taken before the transplant. The source is a human donor who received a combined kidney and bone marrow transplant.

The chain couples TRBV2 to TRBJ1-5; tentatively, D is TRBD1 (5 bases). This CDR3 contains 12 residues. Germline-derived CDR1 and CDR2 are SNHLY and FYNNEI. Trimming left V 6 bases short and J 4 bases short, with 7 bases between. The CDR3 here is CASSGQNQPQHF. In DNA form, the CDR3 reads TGTGCCAGCAGCGGACAAAATCAGCCCCAGCATTTT.

A single count supports this clone. The chain couples TRBV28 to TRBJ2-3; 7 bases map to TRBD1. V was pared by 8 bases and J by 2 bases, with 4 bases of the junction left unmatched. The CDR3 extends over 13 amino acids. Germline CDR1 and CDR2: MDHEN and SYDVKM. CDR3 in amino acids: CASGTENTDTQYF. The CDR3 DNA sequence: TGTGCCAGCGGGACAGAGAACACAGATACGCAGTATTTT.

This rearrangement joins TRBV11-2 to TRBJ2-2; D is undetermined. V dropped 1 base and J dropped 6 bases, with 9 bases sitting between them. From germline, CDR1 is SGHAT and CDR2 FQNNGV. The CDR3 loop spans 14 amino acids. The CDR3 bases are TGTGCCAGCAGCTTAGGGTTAGCCGCCGGGGAGCTGTTTTTT. Protein product: CASSLGLAAGELFF. Variable domain in full (rest from reference TRBV11-2 and TRBJ2-2): EAGVAQSPRYKIIEKRQSVAFWCNPISGHATLYWYQQILGQGPKLLIQFQNNGVVDDSQLPKDRFSAERLKGVDSTLKIQPAKLEDSAVYLCASSLGLAAGELFFGEGSRLTVL.

V gene TRBV19 combines with J gene TRBJ1-2; 8 positions match TRBD1. Germline V lookup: CDR1 LNHDA, CDR2 SQIVND (reference sequence). V trimming: 9 bases; J trimming: 7 bases; junction bases outside the gene matches: 7. The CDR3 covers 12 residues. As DNA, the CDR3 is TGTGCCAGCAGGACAGGGCGAGGTGGCTACACCTTC. This sequence encodes CASRTGRGGYTF.